A selection of T cell receptor beta chains follows, all from one sample in a study of blood T cell repertoires in COVID-19. Profiled with immunoSEQ multiplex PCR; TCRdb holds only in-frame clones, not every one. The sample has 150,000 to 200,000 clones, roughly four fifths seen once; the top ten hold around 8%. Sequencing input: peripheral blood. These TCRs come from a woman in her 70s with COVID-19, enrolled during active disease. CDR3s leave out the opening cysteine and the closing phenylalanine or tryptophan. Some rows have no size entry. The others give once, few or many, or a class for an expanded clone.

V gene	J gene	clone size	CDR3 protein
TRBV10-3	TRBJ2-7	hyperexpanded	AISELQGLFNYEQY
TRBV4-1	TRBJ2-6	few	ASSQGTTGGANVLT
TRBV5-4	TRBJ2-3	.	ASSLQAARADTQY
TRBV7-9	TRBJ1-2	few	ASSPVVRGEGYT
TRBV24-1	TRBJ2-7	.	ATSERTSGEQY
TRBV18	TRBJ2-3	.	ASSPPVAGGSRPDTQY
TRBV11-3	TRBJ2-3	.	ASSSGQDHTDTQY
TRBV27	TRBJ2-5	.	ASSFSVLQETQY
TRBV24-1	TRBJ1-4	.	ATSHYCERTGN
TRBV14	TRBJ1-1	.	ASSQPPGQFLYTEAF
TRBV7-2	TRBJ2-1	few	ASNRGGPLNEQF
TRBV7-6	TRBJ2-4	.	ASSLELAGQQNIQY